The rows below give T cell receptor beta chains drawn from one sample of a study of blood T cell repertoires in COVID-19. Produced via immunoSEQ multiplex PCR; TCRdb's table is partial and in-frame only. The table lists a few hundred thousand clones, approximately 86% of them singletons. The source material was PBMCs or T cells enriched from blood (not recorded which). Every receptor here comes from a woman aged 35 to 49 with acute COVID-19. The CDR3 runs from the conserved cysteine through the conserved F or W. The D gene is left open where the match is weak. Clone size is stated in some rows and not others, as once, few, many or a class when expanded.

D gene,J gene,V gene,clone size,CDR3 DNA,CDR3 protein
TRBD1,TRBJ2-2,TRBV28,NA,TGTGCCAGCAGTAACCGGGACAGGGGCTCTGGGGAGCTGTTTTTT,CASSNRDRGSGELFF
TRBD2,TRBJ2-2,TRBV19,NA,TGTGCCAGTAGAGAGGGACTAGCGCACACCGGGGAGCTGTTTTTT,CASREGLAHTGELFF
NA,TRBJ1-3,TRBV27,few,TGTGCCAGCAGTTTAACAGGGCTTGGAAACACCATATATTTT,CASSLTGLGNTIYF
TRBD2,TRBJ2-1,TRBV7-9,NA,TGTGCCAGCAGCTTATTAGCGGGAGGGTTGAGCTCCTACAATGAGCAGTTCTTC,CASSLLAGGLSSYNEQFF
NA,TRBJ2-2,TRBV18,NA,TGTGCCAGCTCACCGCTTTTTAACACCCACACCGGGGAGCTGTTTTTT,CASSPLFNTHTGELFF
TRBD2,TRBJ2-7,TRBV5-1,NA,TGCGCCAGCACAGCAAGCGGGGGATCCTACGAGCAGTACTTC,CASTASGGSYEQYF
TRBD2,TRBJ2-7,TRBV28,NA,TGTGCCAGCAGTTTAACTAGCGGGACTGTCGAGCAGTACTTC,CASSLTSGTVEQYF
NA,TRBJ1-4,TRBV4-3,NA,TGCGCCAGCAGCCAAGATGTGGGAGCAACTAATGAAAAACTGTTTTTT,CASSQDVGATNEKLFF
NA,TRBJ2-6,TRBV10-3,NA,TGTGCCATCAGGGCCGAGGCCAACGTCCTGACTTTC,CAIRAEANVLTF
NA,TRBJ1-1,TRBV18,NA,TGTGCCAGCTCTCATAAACCGACAGGCTCCCCCGAAGCTTTCTTT,CASSHKPTGSPEAFF
TRBD1,TRBJ1-6,TRBV28,once,TGTGCCAGCAGTTCACTAGGGGGCGTGCTGGTGGGATCACCCCTCCACTTT,CASSSLGGVLVGSPLHF
NA,TRBJ1-1,TRBV5-1,once,TGCGCCAGCAGCGCGTCCCCAGGGGCAAACACTGAAGCTTTCTTT,CASSASPGANTEAFF
NA,TRBJ2-7,TRBV19,NA,TGTGCCAGTAGTATTGACAAATCCTACGAGCAGTACTTC,CASSIDKSYEQYF
TRBD1,TRBJ1-5,TRBV28,NA,TGTGCCAGCAGCGTAACGAGCCTCCGGGACAGGGGGCATCGGAATCAGCCCCAGCATTTT,CASSVTSLRDRGHRNQPQHF
NA,TRBJ1-6,TRBV30,NA,TGTGCCTGGAGTGTCGGACAAGGATATAATTCACCCCTCCACTTT,CAWSVGQGYNSPLHF
NA,TRBJ1-5,TRBV18,NA,TGTGCCAGCTCGCTCAGGGAAGAGGATCAGCCCCAGCATTTT,CASSLREEDQPQHF
TRBD2,TRBJ2-7,TRBV3-1/TRBV3-2,few,TGTGCCAGCAGCCAAGGGGGACTAGCGGGAGCTTTACACGAGCAGTACTTC,CASSQGGLAGALHEQYF
TRBD1,TRBJ1-1,TRBV28,once,TGTGCCAGCAGACCGACAGGGGGCCCGATGAACACTGAAGCTTTCTTT,CASRPTGGPMNTEAFF
TRBD2,TRBJ2-1,TRBV28,NA,TGTGCCAGCAGTCCCATGCGGGAGCTACTCTTCTCCTACAATGAGCAGTTCTTC,CASSPMRELLFSYNEQFF
NA,TRBJ2-5,TRBV30,few,TGTGCCTGGAGTGTTGGTTGGAGAGAGACCCAGTACTTC,CAWSVGWRETQYF
TRBD2,TRBJ2-3,TRBV28,NA,TGTGCCAGCAGTTTAGGCGGGACTAGCGGGAGTGTAGATACGCAGTATTTT,CASSLGGTSGSVDTQYF
TRBD1,TRBJ1-5,TRBV28,NA,TGTGCCAGCAGTCCGGGACAGGGACATGAGCCCCAGCATTTT,CASSPGQGHEPQHF
NA,TRBJ1-2,TRBV28,NA,TGTGCCAGCAGTTCCAGACTCGACGGCTACACCTTC,CASSSRLDGYTF
TRBD2,TRBJ2-1,TRBV15,NA,TGTGCCACCAGCAGAACCACTAGCGGGACCCCTGGAGGGCAGTTCTTC,CATSRTTSGTPGGQFF
TRBD2,TRBJ2-2,TRBV3-1/TRBV3-2,NA,TGTGCCAGCAGCCACCCTAGCGGGATTCCCGGGGAGCTGTTTTTT,CASSHPSGIPGELFF
NA,TRBJ2-1,TRBV11-2,NA,TGTGCCAGCAGCTTAGTGACTCTATCCTACAATGAGCAGTTCTTC,CASSLVTLSYNEQFF
TRBD2,TRBJ2-1,TRBV18,once,TGTGCCAGCTCACCGCGACTAGCGGGAGACGTCTACAATGAGCAGTTCTTC,CASSPRLAGDVYNEQFF
NA,TRBJ2-3,TRBV5-1,NA,TGCGCCAGCAGCTTGGATGGTAGTACGCAGTATTTT,CASSLDGSTQYF
NA,TRBJ2-3,TRBV28,once,TGTGCCAGCAGTATAGAGGATACGCAGTATTTT,CASSIEDTQYF
TRBD1,TRBJ1-1,TRBV5-1,NA,TGCGCCAGCAGCTTCCCAGGGGGGAAGAACACTGAAGCTTTCTTT,CASSFPGGKNTEAFF
TRBD2,TRBJ2-1,TRBV6-5,many,TGTGCCAGCAGTTACCAGGGAACTAGCGGGAGGGGTGAGCAGTTCTTC,CASSYQGTSGRGEQFF
TRBD1,TRBJ2-2,TRBV28,NA,TGTGCCAGCAGTTCCAGGACAGGGAACACCGGGGAGCTGTTTTTT,CASSSRTGNTGELFF
TRBD2,TRBJ2-3,TRBV11-2,NA,TGTGCCAGCAGCTTAGCGGGAGGAGATACGCAGTATTTT,CASSLAGGDTQYF